The 5 T cell receptor beta chains below were found in one sample sequenced in a study of tumor and adjacent non-tumor tissue in lung cancer. RNA was extracted from bulk tissue without any cell sorting. Three rounds of nested PCR, following a modified ARM-PCR protocol, produced the TCRbeta library. TCRdb analysed the multiplex PCR reads with MiXCR anew, one entry per CDR3 protein. The repertoire consists of under 250,000 distinct CDR3 sequences, with around 70% occurring once and the leading ten covering under 30%. Material: lung tumor tissue. These receptors originate from a man aged 55 to 70 with non-small cell lung cancer.

This clonotype was detected only once. The chain recombines TRBV12-3 or TRBV12-4 with TRBJ2-2; D may be TRBD1 (7 bases). The CDR3 covers 14 residues. Trimming removed 10 bases from V and 7 bases from J, with 19 bases in between. CDR3 DNA: TGTGCCAACAGCCACAGGGGACTTGGCGGGGAGCTGTTTTTT. This encodes CANSHRGLGGELFF.

Regarding this clonotype: No conserved phenylalanine or tryptophan is present at the end of the CDR3, so a read error is the likely explanation. The genes are TRBV7-9 and TRBJ1-3; TRBD1 agrees at 7 bases. V shed 4 bases and J 2 bases; nucleotides not matched to a gene: 5. Germline values: CDR1 SEHNR, CDR2 FQNEAQ (reference sequence). The CDR3 sequence is 15 residues long. The CDR3 bases are TGTGCCAGCAGCTCCAGGGGGGGAGCTGGAAACACCATATATCTT. This sequence encodes CASSSRGGAGNTIYL.

The chain combines TRBV5-1 with TRBJ2-6; 8 bases agree with TRBD1. The ends lost 9 bases at V and 0 bases at J; junction bases unmatched: 11. Germline V gene sequence: CDR1 SGHRS, CDR2 YFSETQ. The CDR3 extends over 17 amino acids. CDR3 in amino acids: CATKEVTGASGANVLTF. The CDR3 DNA reads as TGCGCCACCAAGGAAGTGACAGGGGCCTCTGGGGCCAACGTCCTGACTTTC. Full variable domain (rest looked up from reference TRBV5-1 and TRBJ2-6): KAGVTQTPRYLIKTRGQQVTLSCSPISGHRSVSWYQQTPGQGLQFLFEYFSETQRNKGNFPGRFSGRQFSNSRSEMNVSTLELGDSALYLCATKEVTGASGANVLTFGAGSRLTVL.

This clonotype was seen only once. Compared with germline, one end of the junction differs, possibly owing to a read error. The rearrangement links TRBV12-3 or TRBV12-4 to TRBJ1-5, with 12 bases fitting TRBD1. The CDR3 covers 15 residues. This CDR3 reads CASSAGQGAYQPQFF. CDR3 coding DNA: TGTGCCAGCAGCGCGGGACAGGGGGCGTATCAGCCCCAGTTTTTT.

With respect to this clonotype: This may be a read error, as it is one base from a much larger clone. V gene TRBV29-1 combines with J gene TRBJ2-6; weak D call: TRBD1 (6 bases). The germline V gene encodes CDR1 SQVTM and CDR2 ANQGSEA. The length of the CDR3 is 17 residues. The CDR3 coding sequence is TGCAGCCTTGACGAACAGGGATCATTCTCTGGGGCCAACGTCCTGACTTTC. Amino acid sequence: CSLDEQGSFSGANVLTF.